A single sample gave rise to the 18 T cell receptor beta chains below, sequenced in a study of OX40 agonist ivuxolimab in advanced cancers. The repertoire was sequenced with immunoSEQ multiplex PCR; TCRdb's copy has only in-frame clones and lacks some. The table shows about 95,000 clones, with approximately 85% occurring only once. The specimen was CD4+ or CD8+ T cells sorted from blood, collected in a trial of the OX40 agonist ivuxolimab. The source of these receptors is an adult with an advanced solid tumor such as melanoma, head and neck, liver or kidney cancer.

The chain uses TRBV5-1 and TRBJ2-1; 12 bases fit TRBD2. Germline assignment: CDR1 SGHRS and CDR2 YFSETQ. The J segment lost 4 bases and the V segment lost 2 bases, leaving 7 bases of the junction unmatched. CDR3 length: 17 amino acids. In nucleotides, the CDR3 is TGCGCCAGCAGCTTCGGACTAGCGGGATCCTCTTACAATGAGCAGTTCTTC. It translates to CASSFGLAGSSYNEQFF.

The sample holds a few counts of this clone. The chain links TRBV6-5 to TRBJ2-2, with a weak D call TRBD2 (5 bases). There are 14 residues in the CDR3. Germline V CDR1 and CDR2: MNHEY, SVGAGI. V was pared by 2 bases and J by 4 bases, with 8 bases between. CDR3 residues: CASSYGLGTGELFF. The DNA for the CDR3 is TGTGCCAGCAGTTACGGACTGGGCACCGGGGAGCTGTTTTTT.

This rearrangement joins TRBV5-1 to TRBJ2-1; 10 bases are shared with TRBD2. Per germline, CDR1 SGHRS and CDR2 YFSETQ. The CDR3 has 14 amino acids. Trimming removed 7 bases from V and 8 bases from J; junction bases left unmatched: 9. Here the CDR3 reads CASGSGTSVDEQFF. In nucleotides, the CDR3 is TGCGCCAGCGGGTCCGGGACTAGCGTGGATGAGCAGTTCTTC.

J is TRBJ2-5 and V is TRBV11-3, with D perhaps TRBD1 or TRBD2 (6 bases each). The CDR3 spans 13 residues. Trimming shortened V by 3 bases and J by 4 bases, and 9 bases separated the two germline ends. CDR1 SGHNT and CDR2 YENEEA come from the germline V gene. CDR3 bases: TGTGCCAGCAGCTTGGGGGGCACAGAGACCCAGTACTTC. Translating it yields CASSLGGTETQYF.

This clone was observed a single time. The chain is built from TRBV7-2 and TRBJ2-7; D not certain. The CDR3 covers 16 residues. V was trimmed by 0 bases and J by 0 bases, leaving 12 bases between them. Germline CDR1 and CDR2: SGHTA and FQGNSA. CDR3 DNA sequence: TGTGCCAGCAGCTTAGCGGTGTCAGCAAACTCCTACGAGCAGTACTTC. Its protein product is CASSLAVSANSYEQYF.

This chain links TRBV7-2 with TRBJ1-2; tentatively, D is TRBD1 (5 bases). V was shortened by 7 bases and J by 7 bases, with 22 bases between the two germline ends. Germline V CDR1 and CDR2: SGHTA, FQGNSA. The CDR3 loop spans 15 amino acids. CDR3 bases: TGTGCCAGCATCCCTAGAGTAGGAGGGGCAGGTGGCTACACCTTC. It specifies CASIPRVGGAGGYTF.

The chain couples TRBV19 to TRBJ2-5; no clear D. The CDR3 length is 15 residues. V lost 5 bases and J lost 2, with 15 bases in between. Germline CDR1 reads LNHDA; CDR2 reads SQIVND (reference sequence). This CDR3 is CASSVTSGWQETQYF. CDR3 bases: TGTGCCAGTAGTGTAACTTCGGGTTGGCAAGAGACCCAGTACTTC. Variable domain in full (rest from reference TRBV19 and TRBJ2-5): DGGITQSPKYLFRKEGQNVTLSCEQNLNHDAMYWYRQDPGQGLRLIYYSQIVNDFQKGDIAEGYSVSREKKESFPLTVTSAQKNPTAFYLCASSVTSGWQETQYFGPGTRLLVL.

CDR3 bases: TGTGCCAGCAGTTTATGGTCCTCCCCCGGGGGCGGGAGGCGCAATGAGCAGTTCTTC. This codes for CASSLWSSPGGGRRNEQFF. The rearrangement links TRBV28 to TRBJ2-1; 8 bases fit TRBD2. Looked up from germline, CDR1 is MDHEN and CDR2 is SYDVKM. The ends lost 0 bases at V and 6 bases at J; junction bases unmatched: 16. This CDR3 is built from 19 residues.

This sequence joins TRBV28 and TRBJ2-7; tentatively, D is TRBD2 (7 bases). The CDR3 is made up of 14 amino acids. The germline CDR1 and CDR2 sequences are MDHEN and SYDVKM. Trimming shortened V by 7 bases and J by 3 bases, and 16 bases separated the two germline ends. CDR3 DNA sequence: TGTGCCAGCAAAAAGGGGGGGCGTTTCTACGAGCAGTACTTC. It specifies CASKKGGRFYEQYF.

This clone came up once. The junction and the germline gene differ at one end; a read error may be behind it. The chain links TRBV7-9 to TRBJ1-1; 12 nucleotides align to TRBD1. The germline V gene has CDR1 SEHNR and CDR2 FQNEAQ (reference sequence). This CDR3 has 16 residues. The CDR3 is CASSPPPGTGGHESFF. The CDR3 nucleotides are TGTGCCAGCTCCCCACCCCCCGGGACAGGGGGCCATGAATCTTTCTTT. Supplemented by reference TRBV7-9 and TRBJ1-1, the full variable domain reads DTGVSQNPRHKITKRGQNVTFRCDPISEHNRLYWYRQTLGQGPEFLTYFQNEAQLEKSRLLSDRFSAERPKGSFSTLEIQRTEQGDSAMYLCASSPPPGTGGHESFFGQGTRLTVV.

The CDR3 region is CASSSRQNYGYTF. CDR3 DNA: TGTGCCAGCAGCTCCCGACAGAACTATGGCTACACCTTC. The chain combines TRBV11-2 with TRBJ1-2; perhaps TRBD1 as D (5 bases). Germline values: CDR1 SGHAT, CDR2 FQNNGV. V shed 4 bases and J shed 2 bases, with 8 bases lying between them. CDR3 size: 13 residues.

The V and J genes are TRBV18 and TRBJ2-5, with 9 nucleotides matching TRBD2. The CDR3 contains 15 residues. From germline, CDR1 is KGHSH and CDR2 LQKENI. V shed 4 bases, J shed 1 base, and the junction held 4 bases outside the gene matches. The CDR3: CASSQLAGAQETQYF. Written as DNA, the CDR3 is TGTGCCAGCTCACAATTAGCGGGAGCCCAAGAGACCCAGTACTTC.

V is TRBV5-4 and J is TRBJ2-2; D assignment may be TRBD1 or TRBD2 (5 bases each). CDR1 is SGHNT and CDR2 is YYREEE in the germline V gene (reference sequence). V was trimmed by 4 bases and J by 5 bases, leaving 18 bases between them. This CDR3 contains 16 residues. The CDR3 reads CASSGTGPWSTGELFF. The CDR3 DNA is TGTGCCAGCAGCGGGACCGGGCCGTGGAGTACCGGGGAGCTGTTTTTT. Using reference TRBV5-4 and TRBJ2-2 for the parts outside the CDR3, the full variable domain is ETGVTQSPTHLIKTRGQQVTLRCSSQSGHNTVSWYQQALGQGPQFIFQYYREEENGRGNFPPRFSGLQFPNYSSELNVNALELDDSALYLCASSGTGPWSTGELFFGEGSRLTVL.

V gene TRBV21-1 combines with J gene TRBJ2-7; TRBD1, the D gene given by the table, was not confirmed from the DNA. TRBV21-1 corresponds to a pseudogene. There are 14 residues in the CDR3. This CDR3 is CASIDRGFSYEQYF. For the CDR3, the DNA is TGTGCCAGCATCGACAGGGGGTTTTCGTACGAGCAGTACTTC.

The rearrangement links TRBV27 to TRBJ2-7; D tentatively reads TRBD1 or TRBD2 (5 bases each). Germline V gives CDR1 MNHEY, CDR2 SMNVEV (reference sequence). The CDR3 is 14 residues long. Trimming took off 2 bases at V and 6 bases at J, with 14 bases between the two ends. CDR3 amino acids: CASSLGGPWVEQYF. The CDR3 nucleotides are TGTGCCAGCAGTTTAGGGGGACCGTGGGTCGAGCAGTACTTC.

This chain links TRBV30 with TRBJ2-7; D possibly corresponds to TRBD2 (5 bases). Germline CDR1 reads GTSNPN; CDR2 reads SVGIG (reference sequence). The CDR3 has 13 amino acids. Trimming took off 5 bases at V and 5 bases at J, with 16 bases between the two ends. The CDR3 region has the DNA TGTGCCTGGTCTGGCGGGTTGATGAACGAGCAGTACTTC. It encodes CAWSGGLMNEQYF. Supplemented by reference TRBV30 and TRBJ2-7, the full variable domain reads SQTIHQWPATLVQPVGSPLSLECTVEGTSNPNLYWYRQAAGRGLQLLFYSVGIGQISSEVPQNLSASRPQDRQFILSSKKLLLSDSGFYLCAWSGGLMNEQYFGPGTRLTVT.

The chain carries TRBV4-2 and TRBJ2-1; tentatively, D is TRBD2 (6 bases). The V end lost 0 bases, the J end lost 8 bases, and 8 bases lay between the germline ends. Looked up from germline, CDR1 is LGHNA and CDR2 is YNFKEQ. This CDR3 is 13 amino acids long. This CDR3 reads CASSQEREYEQFF. CDR3 bases: TGTGCCAGCAGCCAAGAGCGGGAATATGAGCAGTTCTTC.

The J gene is TRBJ2-1, the V gene TRBV7-9, with 8 bases matching TRBD2. Trimming took 2 bases from V and 6 from J; bases not matched to a gene: 0. The germline V gene encodes CDR1 SEHNR and CDR2 FQNEAQ (reference sequence). The CDR3 spans 13 residues. The CDR3 region has the DNA TGTGCCAGCAGCTTAAGCGGGAGCAATGAGCAGTTCTTC. Translating gives CASSLSGSNEQFF.